Listed here are 17 T cell receptor beta chains from one sample, sequenced in a study of PD-1 blockade in classical Hodgkin lymphoma. The time point is: cycle 4 day 1 (C4D1), after more than 5 weeks of nivolumab. Each patient experienced a relapse that followed autologous stem cell transplantation, and brentuximab vedotin exposure varied. The method was immunoSEQ multiplex PCR; TCRdb's version includes in-frame clones alone and lacks a portion of them. The profile shows 90,000 to 140,000 clones, approximately 89% of them singletons. The sample was peripheral blood mononuclear cells (PBMCs), taken before the fourth cycle of nivolumab. Receptors were obtained from a human donor with classical Hodgkin lymphoma.

The rearrangement uses TRBV7-6 and TRBJ2-2; 8 positions match TRBD1. The V gene end was trimmed by 5 bases and the J gene end by 0 bases; junction bases not matched to a gene: 5. From germline, CDR1 is SGHVS and CDR2 FNYEAQ. The length of the CDR3 is 16 residues. CDR3 in amino acids: CASSPRTGSNTGELFF. The CDR3 coding sequence is TGTGCCAGCAGCCCCCGGACAGGGTCGAACACCGGGGAGCTGTTTTTT. The full variable domain, its missing parts supplied by reference TRBV7-6 and TRBJ2-2, is GAGVSQSPRYKVTKRGQDVALRCDPISGHVSLYWYRQALGQGPEFLTYFNYEAQQDKSGLPNDRFSAERPEGSISTLTIQRTEQRDSAMYRCASSPRTGSNTGELFFGEGSRLTVL.

J is TRBJ1-1 and V is TRBV4-2; possible D gene TRBD1, 6 bases. Germline CDR1 is LGHNA and CDR2 is YNFKEQ. The CDR3 consists of 12 residues. Deletions cut 4 bases from V and 4 bases from J, with 7 bases between. CDR3 protein: CASSLQGTEAFF. CDR3 nucleotide sequence: TGTGCCAGCAGCCTACAGGGCACTGAAGCTTTCTTT.

The chain links TRBV6-6 to TRBJ1-2, with D perhaps matching TRBD1 (6 bases). This CDR3 is built from 13 residues. The V gene's germline CDR1 is MNHNY and CDR2 SVGAGI (reference sequence). V lost 4 bases and J lost 4, with 10 bases in between. The CDR3, as DNA: TGTGCCAGCAGTTTGGGACAACTCTATGGCTACACCTTC. Its translation is CASSLGQLYGYTF.

The rearrangement links TRBV5-1 to TRBJ2-6, with 8 bases aligning to TRBD1. With 4 bases clipped from V and 2 bases from J, the junction kept 5 bases outside the gene matches. CDR1 and CDR2 (germline): SGHRS, YFSETQ. This CDR3 spans 16 amino acids. The CDR3 sequence: CASSPGQEAGANVLTF. In DNA, the CDR3 is TGCGCCAGCAGCCCGGGACAGGAGGCTGGGGCCAACGTCCTGACTTTC.

This clone was recorded a few times. This rearrangement joins TRBV29-1 to TRBJ2-3, with TRBD2 matching 10 bases. The V and J ends lost 6 bases and 1 base, in that order; junction bases with no gene match: 4. This CDR3 is built from 14 residues. Per germline, CDR1 SQVTM and CDR2 ANQGSEA. In DNA, the CDR3 is TGCAGCGTCGCCGGGACTAGCGGCACAGATACGCAGTATTTT. This translates into CSVAGTSGTDTQYF.

V usage is TRBV30 and J usage is TRBJ2-2; 7 bases map to TRBD2. The V segment lost 5 bases and the J segment 4 bases; nucleotides outside the gene matches: 16. CDR1 is GTSNPN and CDR2 is SVGIG in the germline V gene (reference sequence). The CDR3 sequence is 17 residues long. CDR3 in amino acids: CAWSGGRSLAFTGELFF. CDR3 nucleotide sequence: TGTGCCTGGTCGGGGGGACGATCTCTAGCGTTCACCGGGGAGCTGTTTTTT. Supplemented by reference TRBV30 and TRBJ2-2, the full variable domain reads SQTIHQWPATLVQPVGSPLSLECTVEGTSNPNLYWYRQAAGRGLQLLFYSVGIGQISSEVPQNLSASRPQDRQFILSSKKLLLSDSGFYLCAWSGGRSLAFTGELFFGEGSRLTVL.

The chain is built from TRBV6-1 and TRBJ1-5; TRBD1 agrees at 7 bases. The CDR3 has 15 residues. Unmatched junction bases numbered 6, after V lost 1 base and J lost 6 bases. CDR1 is MNHNS and CDR2 is SASEGT in the germline V gene. The DNA for the CDR3 is TGTGCCAGCAGTGAAGGCCAGGGGGGAGGTCAGCCCCAGCATTTT. This sequence encodes CASSEGQGGGQPQHF.

V usage is TRBV2 and J usage is TRBJ2-5; D assignment may be TRBD1 or TRBD2 (6 bases each). Germline loops: CDR1 SNHLY, CDR2 FYNNEI. The germline V and J ends were trimmed by 1 base and 5 bases, with 11 bases remaining between them. The CDR3 contains 14 residues. CDR3 protein: CASSEVGGQETQYF. The CDR3 nucleotides are TGTGCCAGCAGTGAAGTTGGGGGGCAGGAGACCCAGTACTTC.

The chain joins TRBV29-1 to TRBJ2-3; a possible D gene is TRBD1 (6 bases). This CDR3 is built from 14 residues. V dropped 2 bases and J dropped 5 bases, with 14 bases sitting between them. In germline, CDR1 is SQVTM, CDR2 ANQGSEA. The DNA for the CDR3 is TGCAGCGTTGAATGGGCAGGGGTTGGAGATACGCAGTATTTT. Translating it yields CSVEWAGVGDTQYF.

The chain is built from TRBV12-2 and TRBJ2-3; the tabulated D call, TRBD2, remains unverified against the DNA. TRBV12-2 is flagged as a pseudogene. CDR3 length: 15 amino acids. DNA for the CDR3: TGTGCAAGTCGCTCAGCGAAGAGCGGCACAGATACGCAGTATTTT. It is translated as CASRSAKSGTDTQYF.

V usage is TRBV2 and J usage is TRBJ2-3, with a possible D match to TRBD2 (5 bases). This CDR3 has 14 residues. Trimming removed 3 bases at V and 3 bases at J, with 10 bases between. Germline V gives CDR1 SNHLY, CDR2 FYNNEI. CDR3 amino acids: CASSEGGGTDTQYF. The CDR3 region has the DNA TGTGCCAGCAGTGAGGGCGGCGGGACAGATACGCAGTATTTT.

The V gene is TRBV7-2, the J gene TRBJ2-7; no clear D. V lost 5 bases and J 0 bases, leaving 5 bases between the germline ends. Germline V gene lookup returns CDR1 SGHTA and CDR2 FQGNSA. The CDR3 loop spans 12 amino acids. The CDR3 reads CASSTSSYEQYF. DNA of the CDR3: TGTGCCAGCAGCACCTCCTCCTACGAGCAGTACTTC.

J is TRBJ2-1 and V is TRBV13, with 9 bases aligning to TRBD2. The ends lost 5 bases at V and 4 bases at J; junction bases unmatched: 15. CDR1 PRHDT and CDR2 FYEKMQ come from the germline V gene (reference sequence). The CDR3 extends over 18 amino acids. CDR3 DNA: TGTGCCAGCAGCGCCCGACTAGCGGCCATAGAAGGATACAATGAGCAGTTCTTC. The encoded protein is CASSARLAAIEGYNEQFF. The variable domain in full, with the rest retrieved from reference TRBV13 and TRBJ2-1, is AAGVIQSPRHLIKEKRETATLKCYPIPRHDTVYWYQQGPGQDPQFLISFYEKMQSDKGSIPDRFSAQQFSDYHSELNMSSLELGDSALYFCASSARLAAIEGYNEQFFGPGTRLTVL.

The chain carries TRBV28 and TRBJ2-5, with D unclear. The germline V gene has CDR1 MDHEN and CDR2 SYDVKM. With 10 bases removed from V and 5 bases from J, the gap between germline ends came to 17 bases. CDR3 length: 13 amino acids. CDR3 protein: CATLSGVGETQYF. The CDR3 DNA reads TGTGCCACCCTCAGTGGGGTTGGGGAGACCCAGTACTTC.

The rearrangement links TRBV7-8 to TRBJ2-2; TRBD2 matches 10 bases. This CDR3 has 15 residues. The germline V gene encodes CDR1 SGHVS and CDR2 FQNEAQ. Trimming took 5 bases from V and 3 from J; bases not matched to a gene: 3. CDR3: CASSPLAGDTGELFF. CDR3 in DNA: TGTGCCAGCAGCCCCCTAGCGGGAGACACCGGGGAGCTGTTTTTT.

The V and J genes are TRBV6-6 and TRBJ2-7; D is tentatively TRBD1 or TRBD2 (5 bases each). V lost 11 bases and J 1 base, leaving 12 bases between the germline ends. The germline V gene has CDR1 MNHNY and CDR2 SVGAGI (reference sequence). The CDR3 runs to 12 residues. The CDR3 DNA reads as TGTGCCGCCCGGGACCCTTCCTACGAGCAGTACTTC. It encodes CAARDPSYEQYF.

The rearrangement uses TRBV7-2 and TRBJ2-1; 7 bases are a match to TRBD2. The CDR3 covers 15 residues. Germline values: CDR1 SGHTA, CDR2 FQGNSA. The V and J ends lost 3 bases and 5 bases, in that order; junction bases with no gene match: 7. The CDR3 DNA reads TGTGCCAGCAGCTTCGGGGCTAGCGGAAACAATGAGCAGTTCTTC. Residues: CASSFGASGNNEQFF.